Listed below are T cell receptor beta chains from one sample, sequenced in a study of blood T cell repertoires in COVID-19. Assay: immunoSEQ multiplex PCR; the TCRdb copy retains only in-frame clones and omits some. Of about 100,000 clones in the sample, 65% to 90% are singletons; the top ten hold 4% to 5.5%. Material for sequencing was peripheral blood. Receptor source: a man aged 60 to 75 with acute or convalescent COVID-19. The CDR3 runs from the conserved cysteine through the conserved F or W. The D gene is left open where the match is weak. Only some rows state a clone size, as once, few, many or a class for expanded clones.

TRBD2	once	TRBV5-1	TRBJ2-3	13	TGCGCCAGCACCCAGACTAGCCCAGATACGCAGTATTTT	CASTQTSPDTQYF
TRBD1	-	TRBV30	TRBJ1-5	16	TGTGCCTGGAGTAGACGGACAGGGGACGGCAATCAGCCCCAGCATTTT	CAWSRRTGDGNQPQHF
TRBD1	-	TRBV2	TRBJ1-5	15	TGTGCCAGCAGGCCGACAGGGAATAGCAATCAGCCCCAGCATTTT	CASRPTGNSNQPQHF
TRBD1	-	TRBV3-1/TRBV3-2	TRBJ1-1	16	TGTGCCAGCAGCCTACACGCGACAGGGCCGAACACTGAAGCTTTCTTT	CASSLHATGPNTEAFF
-	-	TRBV4-1	TRBJ1-1	15	TGCGCCAGCAGCCAAGTGTCGGGGGGCAACACTGAAGCTTTCTTT	CASSQVSGGNTEAFF
-	-	TRBV27	TRBJ2-7	13	TGTGCCAGCAGTTTACAGGGTACTTACGAGCAGTACTTC	CASSLQGTYEQYF
-	few	TRBV3-1/TRBV3-2	TRBJ2-3	16	TGTGCCAGCAGCCATAGATCACCCAGGGACTGTGGTACGCAGTATTTT	CASSHRSPRDCGTQYF
TRBD2	-	TRBV19	TRBJ2-6	17	TGTGCCAGTAGTAATAGCCTAGCGGGAGTTGGGGCCAACGTCCTGACTTTC	CASSNSLAGVGANVLTF
-	-	TRBV7-3	TRBJ1-6	13	TGTGCCAGCAGTCCCGGGTCACGTTCACCCCTCCACTTT	CASSPGSRSPLHF
-	-	TRBV6-1	TRBJ1-3	19	TGTGCCAGCAGTGACCTACAGATCAGCTCATCTTACTCTGGAAACACCATATATTTT	CASSDLQISSSYSGNTIYF
TRBD1	-	TRBV7-2	TRBJ2-7	15	TGTGCCAGCATCCCAATACCGGGACAGGGGTACGAGCAGTACTTC	CASIPIPGQGYEQYF
TRBD1	-	TRBV7-9	TRBJ1-1	15	TGTGCCAGCAGCTCAGGGACAGGAAATACGCCTGAAGCTTTCTTT	CASSSGTGNTPEAFF
TRBD1	-	TRBV10-3	TRBJ1-6	16	TGTGCCATCAGTGAGTGGCAGGGGGCAGATAATTCACCCCTCCACTTT	CAISEWQGADNSPLHF
-	-	TRBV19	TRBJ2-7	15	TGTGCCACCAACGGAGGGACAGATAATACCTACGAGCAGTACTTC	CATNGGTDNTYEQYF
TRBD2	-	TRBV5-6	TRBJ2-2	14	TGTGCCAGCAGCGGTCTAGCGGGCACCGGGGAGCTGTTTTTT	CASSGLAGTGELFF